This entry concerns a single T cell receptor beta chain. This clonotype turned up a few times. Its antigen specificity is not known. Per-nucleotide qualities are absent, and no much larger clonotype sits a single base away. The CDR3 has 12 amino acids, counting the end cysteine and phenylalanine. The CDR3 DNA has 36 bases and is translated from base 1. A distance of 6 bases separates the germline ends of V and J, which lose 3 bases and 4 bases respectively. CDR1 and CDR2 (MNHNS, SASEGT) derive from the germline V gene. This sample was included in a study of blood T cells in healthy people across ages (dated by TCRdb to 2015 to 2017). Describing the broader study: In model experiments, template switching captured roughly one uniquely barcoded TCR beta cDNA molecule for every two T cells. Age-related changes in TCR beta repertoire diversity were measured in the study by deep sequencing normalized with unique cDNA molecular identifiers. The donors were divided into four age groups: young (average roughly 17 years), middle-aged (about 40), aged (about 56) and long-lived (around 80). To avoid experimental bias, donors of different ages were randomly spread across the sequencing lanes. Two additional independent replicas of 1 million unique cDNA reads from the same blood draw were analyzed for two donors (one aged 18 to 30 and one aged 80 or older).

The donors were 40 or so Caucasian individuals from Russia, aged roughly 6 to 100 years, who were systemically healthy. Each donor gave ten milliliters of peripheral blood, collected into EDTA-treated Vacutainer tubes. Ficoll-Paque density-gradient centrifugation was used to isolate PBMCs, with at least 7 million obtained per sample. Trizol reagent was used to extract total RNA from PBMCs, with at least 5.5 micrograms per sample. Naive CD45RAhigh/CD27high T cell percentages were measured by flow cytometry on a PBMC aliquot from every donor. Paper-wide results and their limitations: The percentage of naive T cells measured by flow cytometry correlated strongly with observed TCR beta diversity. Bulk unsorted PBMC profiling prevented conclusive comparison of naive and antigen-experienced compartments. As age increased, observed TCR beta diversity per million T cells dropped in a roughly linear way, and a significant reduction was already evident by age 40. The long-lived group showed more naive CD4+ T cells, fewer expanded clones and increased TCR diversity than the aged group, suggesting age selection. Because donor CMV infection status was unknown, age-related changes in expanded clonotypes were potentially confounded. Estimates of total diversity based on one million sequenced T cells were regarded as lower bounds and as underestimates.

Libraries were made using 5' RACE. This sample was sequenced with an Illumina HiSeq 2500. A second PCR of roughly 7 to 11 cycles was performed with a sample-barcoded 5' primer and a J-beta primer mix. A unique molecular identifier was introduced onto each TCR beta cDNA molecule by a template-switch 5' adaptor carrying 12 random nucleotides. At least 2.5 million CDR3-containing paired-end reads were obtained from each sample. First-strand cDNA synthesis was performed from all RNA using the Mint cDNA synthesis kit, with priming by a TRBC-specific oligonucleotide. Following uracil-DNA glycosylase treatment, a first 18-cycle PCR with universal primers M1SS and BC2_uni_R was performed on all cDNA. In the authors' own workflow: For normalization, 1 million high-quality reads were randomly selected from each sample, with every read carrying a distinct molecular identifier. Reads with shared molecular identifiers were discarded instead of being binned into consensus sequences. MiTCR, set to a Q25 quality threshold and the strictest error-elimination algorithm, was used for CDR3 identification, clonotype clustering and error correction. A nonparametric unseen species model using Euler transformation provided a lower-bound estimate of total TCR beta diversity. Using fastp trimming at Q25 and MiXCR clonotype assembly, TCRdb reanalyzed the public sequencing data and kept in-frame beta chains. Each record represents a unique CDR3 protein, reported with the most common genes and DNA among its rows. These V and J calls rely on TCRdb rather than the paper's analysis. The sample table lists 980,000 or so distinct CDR3 sequences, under 50% of them with a count of one. Around 15% of the sample rests with the top ten.

The sequence links TRBV6-1 to TRBJ1-2, and TRBD1 may be the D gene, going by 5 matching bases. This clonotype was obtained from a man aged 30 to 45 in good health. Source material: blood. The DNA reads TGTGCCAGCAGTGACGGGGCCTATGGCTACACCTTC. It specifies CASSDGAYGYTF.